Below, 29 T cell receptor beta chains from the same sample are listed, as sequenced in a study of blood T cell repertoires in COVID-19 (dated by TCRdb to the early 2020s). Libraries came from the immunoSEQ multiplex PCR assay. Drawn from immuneACCESS, this table holds only the in-frame rearrangements with V and J called that TCRdb kept. Clones are partly lost; checked studies trace under half to an unresolved V gene and leave the rest unexplained. For this sample the table gives just under 150,000 clones, of which roughly 87% were detected only once. The ten largest make up just under 0.95% of the sample. Sequencing was performed on peripheral blood. The receptors were gathered from a woman aged 45-65 years with acute or convalescent COVID-19.

This chain joins TRBV4-2 and TRBJ1-2; 12 nucleotides match TRBD1. Per the germline V gene, CDR1 is LGHNA and CDR2 is YNFKEQ. The CDR3 length is 17 residues. V lost 0 bases, J lost 8 bases, and 10 bases stayed unmatched. The CDR3, as DNA: TGTGCCAGCAGCCAAGAGATAGGGGACAGGGGGCTTAGAGGCTACACCTTC. It translates to CASSQEIGDRGLRGYTF.

The chain has TRBV6-1 and TRBJ2-7; 7 bases are a match to TRBD2. The CDR3 consists of 17 residues. Germline assignment: CDR1 MNHNS and CDR2 SASEGT. V was pared by 1 base and J by 4 bases, with 13 bases of the junction left unmatched. The CDR3 coding sequence is TGTGCCAGCAGTGAAGGGACTAGGGGCCGACTTTGGTACGAGCAGTACTTC. This gives the protein CASSEGTRGRLWYEQYF.

V usage is TRBV11-2 and J usage is TRBJ2-1; weak D call: TRBD2 (6 bases). CDR1 and CDR2 from the germline V gene are SGHAT and FQNNGV. Trimming took off 1 base at V and 5 bases at J, with 6 bases between the two ends. The CDR3 length is 13 residues. The CDR3 DNA reads as TGTGCCAGCAGCTTAGCGGGGGACAATGAGCAGTTCTTC. Residues: CASSLAGDNEQFF.

The chain combines TRBV30 with TRBJ2-1, with 8 nucleotides matching TRBD1. CDR1 is GTSNPN, CDR2 SVGIG, per germline (reference sequence). V was pared by 1 base and J by 8 bases, with 10 bases of the junction left unmatched. The CDR3 is made up of 15 amino acids. This chain's CDR3 is CAWSGDRGRLHEQFF. The CDR3 DNA follows: TGTGCCTGGAGTGGTGACAGGGGCCGGCTCCATGAGCAGTTCTTC. Variable domain in full (rest from reference TRBV30 and TRBJ2-1): SQTIHQWPATLVQPVGSPLSLECTVEGTSNPNLYWYRQAAGRGLQLLFYSVGIGQISSEVPQNLSASRPQDRQFILSSKKLLLSDSGFYLCAWSGDRGRLHEQFFGPGTRLTVL.

The V call is TRBV28, the J call TRBJ1-3; D may be TRBD1 (6 bases). Germline loops: CDR1 MDHEN, CDR2 SYDVKM. Trimming took off 5 bases at V and 6 bases at J, with 11 bases between the two ends. The CDR3 totals 13 residues. The CDR3 protein is CASSRPGENTIYF. The CDR3 nucleotides read TGTGCCAGCAGTCGCCCAGGGGAAAACACCATATATTTT.

This clone was recorded only once. V usage is TRBV7-2 and J usage is TRBJ1-6; D possibly corresponds to TRBD1 (6 bases). The CDR3 contains 13 residues. The V gene's germline CDR1 is SGHTA and CDR2 FQGNSA. The V gene lost 4 bases and the J gene lost 8 bases, with 9 bases spanning the gap. The CDR3 coding sequence is TGTGCCAGCAGCTCGTACAGGGATTCACCCCTCCACTTT. Translation gives CASSSYRDSPLHF.

The rearrangement joins TRBV9 to TRBJ2-7; TRBD1 aligns across 7 bases. The CDR3 is 12 amino acids. Trimming cost V 4 bases and J 9 bases; bases outside gene matches: 7. Germline-derived CDR1 and CDR2 are SGDLS and YYNGEE. In DNA form, the CDR3 reads TGTGCCAGCAGCTCAGACAGGGACGGGCAGTACTTC. The encoded protein is CASSSDRDGQYF.

This chain connects TRBV24-1 to TRBJ2-1, with 13 nucleotides matching TRBD2. This CDR3 spans 13 amino acids. The junction had 2 bases not matched to a gene; V was cut back by 9 bases and J by 7 bases. Germline V lookup: CDR1 KGHDR, CDR2 SFDVKD. The CDR3 sequence: CATGTSGENEQFF. CDR3 DNA sequence: TGTGCCACCGGGACTAGCGGGGAAAATGAGCAGTTCTTC.

The rearrangement links TRBV2 to TRBJ2-2, with D possibly matching TRBD2 (6 bases). The CDR3 is 14 residues long. Trimming removed 5 bases at V and 5 bases at J, with 12 bases between. CDR1 is SNHLY, CDR2 FYNNEI, per germline. CDR3 DNA sequence: TGTGCCAGCAGTCAGGAGGGGAGTACCGGGGAGCTGTTTTTT. It codes for CASSQEGSTGELFF.

The rearrangement joins TRBV6-1 to TRBJ2-1; 11 bases agree with TRBD1. The CDR3 sequence is 16 residues long. V shed 3 bases, J shed 8 bases, and the junction held 9 bases outside the gene matches. The germline V gene encodes CDR1 MNHNS and CDR2 SASEGT. The CDR3 loop is CASSDPGTGGGDEQFF. DNA for the CDR3: TGTGCCAGCAGTGACCCCGGGACAGGGGGTGGTGATGAGCAGTTCTTC.

This clone was picked up one time. This chain links TRBV19 with TRBJ1-2; no definite D call. The V gene lost 3 bases and the J gene lost 6 bases, with 17 bases spanning the gap. Looked up from germline, CDR1 is LNHDA and CDR2 is SQIVND (reference sequence). The CDR3 consists of 15 residues. The CDR3 sequence is CASSIEGRSLDGYTF. The CDR3 bases are TGTGCCAGTAGTATCGAGGGCAGGTCTCTAGATGGCTACACCTTC.

V usage is TRBV28 and J usage is TRBJ1-1; a possible D gene is TRBD1 (5 bases). This CDR3 has 13 amino acids. CDR1 is MDHEN and CDR2 is SYDVKM in the germline V gene. The ends were cut back, 3 bases at V and 1 base at J, with 6 bases in the middle. CDR3 bases: TGTGCCAGCAGTTTGACAGCGAACACTGAAGCTTTCTTT. Encoded protein: CASSLTANTEAFF.

The chain couples TRBV29-1 to TRBJ2-2; D possibly corresponds to TRBD1 (5 bases). Germline V gene lookup returns CDR1 SQVTM and CDR2 ANQGSEA. This CDR3 has 12 amino acids. V was trimmed by 2 bases and J by 7 bases, leaving 8 bases between them. Here the CDR3 reads CSVEPRVGELFF. The DNA of the CDR3 is TGCAGCGTTGAACCCAGGGTCGGGGAGCTGTTTTTT.

In regard to this clone: Germline and junction disagree at one end, which may indicate a read error. The rearrangement uses TRBV12-3 or TRBV12-4 and TRBJ1-2, with 8 bases aligning to TRBD1. The CDR3 is made up of 11 amino acids. The CDR3 DNA is TGTGCCAGCAGTTCGTCGACAGGGGCCGATTTC. This translates into CASSSSTGADF.

The V gene is TRBV27, the J gene TRBJ1-1, with TRBD1 identical over 8 bases. V trimming: 6 bases; J trimming: 3 bases; junction bases outside the gene matches: 9. This CDR3 contains 15 residues. The germline gives CDR1 MNHEY, CDR2 SMNVEV (reference sequence). The CDR3 DNA is TGTGCCAGCAGGGGACGACAGGGGATGGACACTGAAGCTTTCTTT. Protein product: CASRGRQGMDTEAFF.

This chain connects TRBV5-3 to TRBJ2-3, with 10 positions matching TRBD2. TRBV5-3 carries the ORF label, with uncertain function. V lost 5 bases, J lost 4 bases, and 4 bases stayed unmatched. This CDR3 is 14 amino acids long. The CDR3 DNA sequence: TGTGCCAGAAGAGGAGCGGGAGGGCCAGATACGCAGTATTTT. Translating it yields CARRGAGGPDTQYF.

The chain carries TRBV5-4 and TRBJ2-7; D gene ambiguous. Germline lookup yields CDR1 SGHNT and CDR2 YYREEE (reference sequence). This CDR3 comprises 15 residues. V gave up 0 bases and J gave up 0 bases, with 10 bases separating them. The chain's CDR3 is CASSLESGGSYEQYF. The CDR3 nucleotides are TGTGCCAGCAGCTTGGAGTCAGGTGGCTCCTACGAGCAGTACTTC.

V is TRBV6-1 and J is TRBJ2-7; tentative D call: TRBD2 (6 bases). Germline CDR1 is MNHNS and CDR2 is SASEGT. The V end was cut by 1 base, the J end by 4 bases, with 8 bases between. This CDR3 is built from 13 residues. The CDR3 DNA reads TGTGCCAGCAGTGAAGGGGACTGGTACGAGCAGTACTTC. This gives the protein CASSEGDWYEQYF.

V is TRBV11-2 and J is TRBJ2-7; no clear D gene. The V and J ends lost 5 bases and 0 bases respectively, with 17 bases between them. CDR3 length: 16 residues. Per the germline V gene, CDR1 is SGHAT and CDR2 is FQNNGV. The DNA of the CDR3 is TGTGCCAGCAGCCTAGTATCAGACTCGACCTCCTACGAGCAGTACTTC. Translated, it gives CASSLVSDSTSYEQYF.

The CDR3 spells CASSIGGRGYEQYF. CDR3 nucleotides: TGTGCCAGTAGTATAGGGGGCAGGGGATACGAGCAGTACTTC. This rearrangement joins TRBV19 to TRBJ2-7, with a tentative D call TRBD1 (6 bases). Germline loops: CDR1 LNHDA, CDR2 SQIVND (reference sequence). Trimming took off 1 base at V and 4 bases at J, with 11 bases between the two ends. This CDR3 is built from 14 residues.

The rearrangement uses TRBV27 and TRBJ2-6; a possible D gene is TRBD1 (6 bases). V dropped 0 bases and J dropped 0 bases, with 18 bases sitting between them. CDR3 length equals 20 residues. Looked up from germline, CDR1 is MNHEY and CDR2 is SMNVEV (reference sequence). The chain's CDR3 is CASSLSYSTGLTSGANVLTF. In nucleotides, the CDR3 is TGTGCCAGCAGTTTATCATATTCGACAGGCCTTACCTCTGGGGCCAACGTCCTGACTTTC. The full variable domain, with the rest looked up from reference TRBV27 and TRBJ2-6, is EAQVTQNPRYLITVTGKKLTVTCSQNMNHEYMSWYRQDPGLGLRQIYYSMNVEVTDKGDVPEGYKVSRKEKRNFPLILESPSPNQTSLYFCASSLSYSTGLTSGANVLTFGAGSRLTVL.

Only a few counts were recorded for this clone. The chain links TRBV19 to TRBJ2-3; TRBD1 matches 7 bases. The germline gives CDR1 LNHDA, CDR2 SQIVND (reference sequence). Trimming removed 3 bases from V and 0 bases from J; junction bases left unmatched: 6. CDR3 size: 16 residues. The CDR3 is CASSINPTGSTDTQYF. CDR3 sequence (DNA): TGTGCCAGTAGTATTAACCCGACAGGGAGCACAGATACGCAGTATTTT.

The chain uses TRBV9 and TRBJ2-2; 9 nucleotides match TRBD1. V lost 4 bases to trimming and J lost 14 bases; unmatched junction nucleotides: 6. Germline CDR1 SGDLS, CDR2 YYNGEE. The CDR3 loop spans 12 amino acids. In DNA form, the CDR3 reads TGTGCCAGCAGCCGAGGGACAGGGTTACTGTTTTTT. Protein sequence: CASSRGTGLLFF.

The chain recombines TRBV28 with TRBJ1-2, with 10 bases aligning to TRBD1. CDR1 is MDHEN and CDR2 is SYDVKM in the germline V gene. After removal of 8 bases from V and 8 bases from J, the junction contained 5 bases not matched to a gene. The CDR3 has 12 amino acids. The CDR3 DNA follows: TGTGCCAGCTGGACAGGGGGTGGAGGCTACACCTTC. Translated: CASWTGGGGYTF.

This sequence joins TRBV15 and TRBJ2-7, with D unresolved. V was trimmed by 3 bases and J by 6 bases, leaving 9 bases between them. Germline values: CDR1 LNHNV, CDR2 YYDKDF (reference sequence). The CDR3 has 12 residues. The CDR3: CATSRWPFEQYF. The CDR3 DNA reads TGTGCCACCAGCAGGTGGCCGTTCGAGCAGTACTTC.

Only one count was recorded for this clone. The rearrangement joins TRBV24-1 to TRBJ2-3; 8 positions match TRBD2. The CDR3 spans 13 residues. After removal of 10 bases from V and 3 bases from J, the junction contained 5 bases not matched to a gene. The germline V gene has CDR1 KGHDR and CDR2 SFDVKD. Here the CDR3 reads CATRGGLTDTQYF. The CDR3 DNA follows: TGTGCCACACGGGGGGGCCTAACAGATACGCAGTATTTT.

This chain joins TRBV5-4 and TRBJ2-3; 11 nucleotides align to TRBD2. This CDR3 is 15 amino acids long. J lost 4 bases, V lost 0 bases, and 1 base had no gene match. Germline-derived CDR1 and CDR2 are SGHNT and YYREEE (reference sequence). The CDR3 DNA sequence: TGTGCCAGCAGCTTGGATAGCGGGAGGGCAGATACGCAGTATTTT. Encoded protein: CASSLDSGRADTQYF.

This chain joins TRBV7-2 and TRBJ2-3; TRBD2 is a possible D gene (6 bases). The length of the CDR3 is 17 residues. Looked up from germline, CDR1 is SGHTA and CDR2 is FQGNSA. V was shortened by 0 bases and J by 1 base, with 14 bases between the two germline ends. CDR3 sequence: CASSLAGGGPGTDTQYF. The CDR3 nucleotides read TGTGCCAGCAGCTTAGCGGGAGGAGGTCCGGGCACAGATACGCAGTATTTT.

The rearrangement joins TRBV1 to TRBJ1-2. TRBV1 is assigned pseudogene status. The CDR3 is 13 amino acids. CDR3 amino acids: CTSSLARGNGYTF. The CDR3 bases are TGCACCAGCAGCCTTGCTCGGGGGAACGGCTACACCTTC.